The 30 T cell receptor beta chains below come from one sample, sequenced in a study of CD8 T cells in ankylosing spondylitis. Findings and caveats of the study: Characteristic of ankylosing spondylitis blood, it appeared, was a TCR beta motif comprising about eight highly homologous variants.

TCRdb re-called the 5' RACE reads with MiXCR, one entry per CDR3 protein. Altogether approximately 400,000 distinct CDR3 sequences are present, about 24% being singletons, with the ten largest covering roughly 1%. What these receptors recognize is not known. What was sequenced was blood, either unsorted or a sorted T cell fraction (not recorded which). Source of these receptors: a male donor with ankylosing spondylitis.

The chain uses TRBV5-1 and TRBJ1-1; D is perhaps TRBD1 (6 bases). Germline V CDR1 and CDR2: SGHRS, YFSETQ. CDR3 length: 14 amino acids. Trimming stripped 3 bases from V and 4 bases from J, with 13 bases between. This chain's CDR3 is CASSYTGQPTEAFF. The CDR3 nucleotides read TGCGCCAGCAGCTACACAGGACAGCCCACTGAAGCTTTCTTT.

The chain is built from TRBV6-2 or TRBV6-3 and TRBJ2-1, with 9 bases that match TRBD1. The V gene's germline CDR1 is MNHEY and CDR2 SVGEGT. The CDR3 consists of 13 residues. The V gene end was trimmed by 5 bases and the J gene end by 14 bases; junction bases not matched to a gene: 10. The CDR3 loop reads CASSLQGRDREFF. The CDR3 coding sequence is TGTGCCAGCAGTCTCCAGGGGAGGGACAGGGAGTTCTTC.

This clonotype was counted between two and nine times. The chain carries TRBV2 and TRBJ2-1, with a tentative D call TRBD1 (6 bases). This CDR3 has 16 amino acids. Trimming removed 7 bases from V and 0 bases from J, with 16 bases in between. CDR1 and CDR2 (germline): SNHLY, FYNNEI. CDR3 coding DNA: TGTGCCAGCAATAGGGACATCTCCAACTCCTACAATGAGCAGTTCTTC. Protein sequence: CASNRDISNSYNEQFF.

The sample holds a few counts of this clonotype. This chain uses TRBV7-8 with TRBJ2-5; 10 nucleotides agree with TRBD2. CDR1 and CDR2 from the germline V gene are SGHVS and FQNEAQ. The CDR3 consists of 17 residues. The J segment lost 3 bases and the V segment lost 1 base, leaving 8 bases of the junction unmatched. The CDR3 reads CASSLGYSGRAEETQYF. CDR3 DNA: TGTGCCAGCAGCTTAGGTTACAGCGGGAGGGCCGAAGAGACCCAGTACTTC.

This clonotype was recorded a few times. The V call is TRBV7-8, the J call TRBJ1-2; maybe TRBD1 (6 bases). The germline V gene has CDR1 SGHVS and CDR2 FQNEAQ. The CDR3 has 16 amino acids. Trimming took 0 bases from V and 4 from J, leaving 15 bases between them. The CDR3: CASSLAIAGQSYGYTF. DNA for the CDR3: TGTGCCAGCAGCTTAGCTATAGCCGGACAGAGCTATGGCTACACCTTC.

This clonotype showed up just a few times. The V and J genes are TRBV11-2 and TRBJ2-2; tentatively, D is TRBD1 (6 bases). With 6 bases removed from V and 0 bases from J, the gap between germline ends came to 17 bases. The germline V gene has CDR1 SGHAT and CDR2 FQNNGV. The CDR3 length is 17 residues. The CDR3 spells CASRSSQGTANTGELFF. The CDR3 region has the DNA TGTGCCAGCAGATCGTCCCAGGGGACCGCGAACACCGGGGAGCTGTTTTTT.

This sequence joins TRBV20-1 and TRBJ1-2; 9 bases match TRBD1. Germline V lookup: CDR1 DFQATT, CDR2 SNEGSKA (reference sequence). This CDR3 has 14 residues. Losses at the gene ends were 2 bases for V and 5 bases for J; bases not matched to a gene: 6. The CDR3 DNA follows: TGCAGTGCTAGATCGGACAGGGGAGAGTATGGCTACACCTTC. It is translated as CSARSDRGEYGYTF.

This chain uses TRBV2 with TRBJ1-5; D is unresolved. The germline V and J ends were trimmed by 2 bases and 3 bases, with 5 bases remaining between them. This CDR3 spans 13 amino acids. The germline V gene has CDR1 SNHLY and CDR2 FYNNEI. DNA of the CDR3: TGTGCCAGCAGTGAATATCCCAATCAGCCCCAGCATTTT. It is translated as CASSEYPNQPQHF.

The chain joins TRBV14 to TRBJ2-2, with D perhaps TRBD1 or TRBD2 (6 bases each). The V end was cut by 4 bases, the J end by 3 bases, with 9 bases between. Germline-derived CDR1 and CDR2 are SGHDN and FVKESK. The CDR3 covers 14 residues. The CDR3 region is CASSRGTYTGELFF. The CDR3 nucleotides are TGTGCCAGCAGCCGCGGGACATACACCGGGGAGCTGTTTTTT. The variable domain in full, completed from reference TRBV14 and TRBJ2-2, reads EAGVTQFPSHSVIEKGQTVTLRCDPISGHDNLYWYRRVMGKEIKFLLHFVKESKQDESGMPNNRFLAERTGGTYSTLKVQPAELEDSGVYFCASSRGTYTGELFFGEGSRLTVL.

Here the CDR3 reads CASSFETSETQYF. The CDR3 DNA reads TGTGCCAGCAGCTTTGAGACTTCTGAGACCCAGTACTTC. This sequence joins TRBV7-9 and TRBJ2-5; D gene ambiguous. The germline CDR1 and CDR2 sequences are SEHNR and FQNEAQ (reference sequence). Trimming shortened V by 3 bases and J by 5 bases, and 10 bases separated the two germline ends. This CDR3 has 13 residues.

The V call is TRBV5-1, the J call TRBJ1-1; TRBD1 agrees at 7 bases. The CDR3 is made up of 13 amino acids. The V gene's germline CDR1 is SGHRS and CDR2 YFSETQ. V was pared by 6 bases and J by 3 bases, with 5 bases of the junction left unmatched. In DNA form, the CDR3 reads TGCGCCAGCACGGGACAGCAGGACACTGAAGCTTTCTTT. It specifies CASTGQQDTEAFF.

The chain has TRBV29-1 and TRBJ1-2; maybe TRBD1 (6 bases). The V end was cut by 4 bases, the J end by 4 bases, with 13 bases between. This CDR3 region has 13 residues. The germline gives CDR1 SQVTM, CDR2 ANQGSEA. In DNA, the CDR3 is TGCAGCGTTGGGGAGGACAGCCTCTATGGCTACACCTTC. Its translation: CSVGEDSLYGYTF.

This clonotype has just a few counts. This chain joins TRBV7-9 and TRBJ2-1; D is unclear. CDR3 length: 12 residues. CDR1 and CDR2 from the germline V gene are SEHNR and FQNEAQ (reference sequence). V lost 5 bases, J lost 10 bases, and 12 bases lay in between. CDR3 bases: TGTGCCAGCAGCATAGGAGCAAACGAGCAGTTCTTC. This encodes CASSIGANEQFF.

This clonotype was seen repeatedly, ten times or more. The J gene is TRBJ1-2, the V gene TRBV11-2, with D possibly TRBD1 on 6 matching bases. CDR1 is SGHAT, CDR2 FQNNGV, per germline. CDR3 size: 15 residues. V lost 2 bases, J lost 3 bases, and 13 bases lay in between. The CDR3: CASSLFPDSYYGYTF. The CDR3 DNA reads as TGTGCCAGCAGCTTATTTCCGGACAGTTACTATGGCTACACCTTC.

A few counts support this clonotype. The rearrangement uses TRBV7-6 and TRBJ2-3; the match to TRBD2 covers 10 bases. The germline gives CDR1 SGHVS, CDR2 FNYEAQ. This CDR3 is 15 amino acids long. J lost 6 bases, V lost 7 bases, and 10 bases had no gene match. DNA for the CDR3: TGTGCCAGCACAACCGGGACTAGCGATATGGATACGCAGTATTTT. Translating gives CASTTGTSDMDTQYF.

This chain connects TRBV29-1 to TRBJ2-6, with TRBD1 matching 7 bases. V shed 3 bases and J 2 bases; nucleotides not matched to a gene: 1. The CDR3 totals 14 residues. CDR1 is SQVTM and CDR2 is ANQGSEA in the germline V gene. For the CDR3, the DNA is TGCAGCGTTGAGGGGACAGCTGGGGCCAACGTCCTGACTTTC. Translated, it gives CSVEGTAGANVLTF.

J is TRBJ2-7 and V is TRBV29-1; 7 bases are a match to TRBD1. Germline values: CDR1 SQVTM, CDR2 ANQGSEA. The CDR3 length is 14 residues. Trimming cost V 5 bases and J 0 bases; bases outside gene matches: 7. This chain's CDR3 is CSVWAGGLSYEQYF. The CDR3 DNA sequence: TGCAGCGTTTGGGCAGGGGGTCTCTCCTACGAGCAGTACTTC.

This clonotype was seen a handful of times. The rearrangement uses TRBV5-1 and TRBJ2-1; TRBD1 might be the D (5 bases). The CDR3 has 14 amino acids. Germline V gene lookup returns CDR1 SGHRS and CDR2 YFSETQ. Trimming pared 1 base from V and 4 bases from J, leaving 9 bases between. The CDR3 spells CASSLSRQYNEQFF. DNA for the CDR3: TGCGCCAGCAGCTTGAGTCGACAGTACAATGAGCAGTTCTTC. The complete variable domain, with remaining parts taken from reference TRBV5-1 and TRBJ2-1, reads KAGVTQTPRYLIKTRGQQVTLSCSPISGHRSVSWYQQTPGQGLQFLFEYFSETQRNKGNFPGRFSGRQFSNSRSEMNVSTLELGDSALYLCASSLSRQYNEQFFGPGTRLTVL.

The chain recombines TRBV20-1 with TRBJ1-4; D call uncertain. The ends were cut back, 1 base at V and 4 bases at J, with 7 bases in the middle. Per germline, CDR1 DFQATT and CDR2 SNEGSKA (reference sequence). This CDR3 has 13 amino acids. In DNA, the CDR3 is TGCAGTGCTAGAGTAGGGTTTAATGAAAAACTGTTTTTT. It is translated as CSARVGFNEKLFF.

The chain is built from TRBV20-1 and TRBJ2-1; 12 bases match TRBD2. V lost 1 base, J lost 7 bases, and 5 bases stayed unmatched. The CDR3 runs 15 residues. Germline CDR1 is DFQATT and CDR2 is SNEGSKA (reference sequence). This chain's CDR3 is CSARVLAGGSNEQFF. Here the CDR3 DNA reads TGCAGTGCTAGAGTCCTAGCGGGAGGGAGTAATGAGCAGTTCTTC.

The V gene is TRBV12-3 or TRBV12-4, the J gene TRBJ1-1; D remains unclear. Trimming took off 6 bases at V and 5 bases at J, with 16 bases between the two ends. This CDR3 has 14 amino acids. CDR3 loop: CASRHSTTLTEAFF. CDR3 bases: TGTGCCAGCAGGCACTCAACAACGTTAACTGAAGCTTTCTTT.

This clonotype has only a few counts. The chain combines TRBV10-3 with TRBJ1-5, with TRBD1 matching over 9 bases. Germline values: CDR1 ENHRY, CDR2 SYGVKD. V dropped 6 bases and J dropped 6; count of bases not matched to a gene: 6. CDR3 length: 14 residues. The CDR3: CAIRRDREGQPQHF. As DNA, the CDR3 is TGTGCCATCAGACGGGACAGGGAGGGTCAGCCCCAGCATTTT.

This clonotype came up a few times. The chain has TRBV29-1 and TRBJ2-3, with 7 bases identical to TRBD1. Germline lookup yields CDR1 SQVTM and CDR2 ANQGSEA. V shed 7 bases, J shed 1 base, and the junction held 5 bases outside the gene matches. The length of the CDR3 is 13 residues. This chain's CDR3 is CSGNRGGTDTQYF. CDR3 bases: TGCAGCGGAAACAGGGGTGGCACAGATACGCAGTATTTT.

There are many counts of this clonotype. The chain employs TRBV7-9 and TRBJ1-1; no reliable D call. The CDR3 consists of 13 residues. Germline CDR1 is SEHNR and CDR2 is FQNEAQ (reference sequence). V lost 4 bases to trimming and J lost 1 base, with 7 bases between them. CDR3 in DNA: TGTGCCAGCAGCTCCTTCCAGAACACTGAAGCTTTCTTT. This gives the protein CASSSFQNTEAFF. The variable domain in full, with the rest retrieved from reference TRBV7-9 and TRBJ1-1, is DTGVSQNPRHKITKRGQNVTFRCDPISEHNRLYWYRQTLGQGPEFLTYFQNEAQLEKSRLLSDRFSAERPKGSFSTLEIQRTEQGDSAMYLCASSSFQNTEAFFGQGTRLTVV.

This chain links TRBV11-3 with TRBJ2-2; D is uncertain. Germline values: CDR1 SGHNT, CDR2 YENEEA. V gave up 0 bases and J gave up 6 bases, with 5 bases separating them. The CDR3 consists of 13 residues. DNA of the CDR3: TGTGCCAGCAGCTTAGAGTCGCCCGGGGAGCTGTTTTTT. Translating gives CASSLESPGELFF.

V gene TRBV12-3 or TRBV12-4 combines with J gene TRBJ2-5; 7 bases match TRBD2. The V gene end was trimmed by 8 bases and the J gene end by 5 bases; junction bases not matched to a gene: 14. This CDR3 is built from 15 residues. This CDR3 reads CASASSSGGGETQYF. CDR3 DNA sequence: TGTGCCAGCGCAAGCTCTAGCGGAGGAGGGGAGACCCAGTACTTC.

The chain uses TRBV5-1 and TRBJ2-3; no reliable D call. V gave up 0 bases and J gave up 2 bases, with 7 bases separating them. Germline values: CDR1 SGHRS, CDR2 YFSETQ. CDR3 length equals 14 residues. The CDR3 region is CASSLVGTTDTQYF. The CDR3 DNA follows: TGCGCCAGCAGCTTGGTAGGAACCACAGATACGCAGTATTTT. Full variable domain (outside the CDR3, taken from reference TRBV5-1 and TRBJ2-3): KAGVTQTPRYLIKTRGQQVTLSCSPISGHRSVSWYQQTPGQGLQFLFEYFSETQRNKGNFPGRFSGRQFSNSRSEMNVSTLELGDSALYLCASSLVGTTDTQYFGPGTRLTVL.

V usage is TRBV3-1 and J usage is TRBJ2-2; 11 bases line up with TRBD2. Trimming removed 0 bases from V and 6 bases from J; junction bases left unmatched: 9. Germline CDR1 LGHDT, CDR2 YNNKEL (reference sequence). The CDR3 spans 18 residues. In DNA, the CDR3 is TGTGCCAGCAGCCAAGATACGCCCGTAGCGGGAGGGGCCGGGGAGCTGTTTTTT. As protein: CASSQDTPVAGGAGELFF.

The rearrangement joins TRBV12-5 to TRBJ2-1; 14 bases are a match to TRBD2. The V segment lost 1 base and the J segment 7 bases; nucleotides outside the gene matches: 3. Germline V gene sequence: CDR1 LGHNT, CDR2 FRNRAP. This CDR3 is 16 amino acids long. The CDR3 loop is CASGLAGTSGSNEQFF. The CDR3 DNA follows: TGTGCTAGTGGTTTGGCCGGGACTAGCGGGAGTAATGAGCAGTTCTTC.

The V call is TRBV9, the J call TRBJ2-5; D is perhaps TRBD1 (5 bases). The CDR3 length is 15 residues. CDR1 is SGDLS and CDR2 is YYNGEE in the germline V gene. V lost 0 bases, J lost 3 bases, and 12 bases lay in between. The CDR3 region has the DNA TGTGCCAGCAGCGTAGTTGGACACCTAGAAGAGACCCAGTACTTC. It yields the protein CASSVVGHLEETQYF.